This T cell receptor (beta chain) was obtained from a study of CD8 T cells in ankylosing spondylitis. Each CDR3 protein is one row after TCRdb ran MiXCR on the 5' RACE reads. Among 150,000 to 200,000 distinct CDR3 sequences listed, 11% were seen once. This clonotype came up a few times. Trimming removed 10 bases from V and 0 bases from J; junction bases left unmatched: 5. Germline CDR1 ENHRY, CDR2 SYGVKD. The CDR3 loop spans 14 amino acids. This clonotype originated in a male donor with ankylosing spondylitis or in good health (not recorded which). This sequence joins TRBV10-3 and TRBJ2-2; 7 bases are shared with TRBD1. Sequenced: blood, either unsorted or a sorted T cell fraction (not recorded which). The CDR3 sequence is CANAGTANTGELFF. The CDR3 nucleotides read TGTGCCAATGCCGGGACAGCGAACACCGGGGAGCTGTTTTTT.